The following is a T cell receptor (beta chain) sequence with its context. Its antigen remains unidentified. These data belong to a study of chemoradiotherapy in HPV16-positive cancers. Study conclusions and caveats: The functional HPV-specific definition rests on just a couple of HPV16-positive patients.

The assay was immunoSEQ multiplex PCR, and TCRdb's table has in-frame clones only and misses some. Here the sample spans 14,000 or so clones, around 74% being singletons. CDR3 length equals 15 residues. The V segment lost 8 bases and the J segment 3 bases; nucleotides outside the gene matches: 8. CDR1 and CDR2 from the germline V gene are SNHLY and FYNNEI. Collection took place from a patient who underwent chemoradiotherapy. The V call is TRBV2, the J call TRBJ2-5; 11 nucleotides match TRBD2. This TCR was recovered from a human donor with HPV-associated anogenital cancer. DNA for the CDR3: TGTGCCAGCTTTCCCATACTAGCGGGAGAAGAGACCCAGTACTTC. Translating gives CASFPILAGEETQYF.